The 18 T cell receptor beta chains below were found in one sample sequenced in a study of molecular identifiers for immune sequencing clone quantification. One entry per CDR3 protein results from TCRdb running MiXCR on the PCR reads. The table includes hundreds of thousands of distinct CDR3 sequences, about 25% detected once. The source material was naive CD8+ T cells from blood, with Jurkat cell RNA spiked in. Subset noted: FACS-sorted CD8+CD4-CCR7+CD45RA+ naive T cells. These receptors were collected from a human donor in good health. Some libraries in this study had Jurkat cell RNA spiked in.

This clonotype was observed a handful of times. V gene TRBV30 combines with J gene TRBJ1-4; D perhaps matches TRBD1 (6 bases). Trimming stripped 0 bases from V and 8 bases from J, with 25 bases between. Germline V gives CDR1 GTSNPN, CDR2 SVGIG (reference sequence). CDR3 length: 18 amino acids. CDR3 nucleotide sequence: TGTGCCTGGAGTGTAAGTCCAGGGGTTGTCCCTCGTGTCGAAAAACTGTTTTTT. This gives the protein CAWSVSPGVVPRVEKLFF.

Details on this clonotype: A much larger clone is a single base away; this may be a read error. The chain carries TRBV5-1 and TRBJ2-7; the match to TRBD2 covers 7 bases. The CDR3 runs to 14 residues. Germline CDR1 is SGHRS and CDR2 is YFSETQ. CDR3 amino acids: CAGSREGRSNEQYF. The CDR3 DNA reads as TGCGCCGGCAGCAGGGAGGGACGATCGAACGAGCAGTACTTC.

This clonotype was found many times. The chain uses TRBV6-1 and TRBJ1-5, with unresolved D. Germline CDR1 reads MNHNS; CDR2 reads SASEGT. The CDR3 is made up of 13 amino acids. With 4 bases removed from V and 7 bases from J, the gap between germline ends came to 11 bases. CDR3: CASSGRVDQPQHF. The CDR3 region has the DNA TGTGCCAGCAGTGGTAGGGTGGACCAGCCCCAGCATTTT.

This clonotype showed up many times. Here the CDR3 DNA reads TGTGCCAGCAGCTCTAACGGGATACCCACAGATACGCAGTATTTT. Translation: CASSSNGIPTDTQYF. This chain connects TRBV7-8 to TRBJ2-3; maybe TRBD2 (5 bases). CDR1 is SGHVS, CDR2 FQNEAQ, per germline. V gave up 4 bases and J gave up 2 bases, with 13 bases separating them. This CDR3 has 15 residues.

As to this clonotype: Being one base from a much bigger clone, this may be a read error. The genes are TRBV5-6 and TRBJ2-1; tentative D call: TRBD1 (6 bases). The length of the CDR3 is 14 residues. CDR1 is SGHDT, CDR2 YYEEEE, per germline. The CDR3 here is CASTEDRFYNEQLF. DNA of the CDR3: TGTGCCAGCACCGAAGACAGGTTCTACAATGAGCAGCTCTTC.

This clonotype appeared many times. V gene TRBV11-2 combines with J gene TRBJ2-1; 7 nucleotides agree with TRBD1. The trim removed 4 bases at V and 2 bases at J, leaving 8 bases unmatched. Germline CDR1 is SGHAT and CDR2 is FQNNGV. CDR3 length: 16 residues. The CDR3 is CASSSTTGAPYNEQFF. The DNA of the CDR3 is TGTGCCAGCAGCTCAACCACAGGGGCACCCTACAATGAGCAGTTCTTC.

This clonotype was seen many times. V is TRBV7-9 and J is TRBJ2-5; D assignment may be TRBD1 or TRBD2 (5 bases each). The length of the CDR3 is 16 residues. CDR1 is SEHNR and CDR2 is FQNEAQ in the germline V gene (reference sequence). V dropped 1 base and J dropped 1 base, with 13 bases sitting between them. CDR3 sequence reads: CASSLGVWGSQETQYF. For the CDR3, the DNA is TGTGCCAGCAGCTTAGGGGTCTGGGGGTCCCAAGAGACCCAGTACTTC.

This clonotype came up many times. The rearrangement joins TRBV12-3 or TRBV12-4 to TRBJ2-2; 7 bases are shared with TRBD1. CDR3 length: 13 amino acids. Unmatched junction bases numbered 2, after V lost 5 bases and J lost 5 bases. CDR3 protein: CASSPQGTGELFF. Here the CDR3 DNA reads TGTGCCAGCAGTCCACAGGGGACCGGGGAGCTGTTTTTT.

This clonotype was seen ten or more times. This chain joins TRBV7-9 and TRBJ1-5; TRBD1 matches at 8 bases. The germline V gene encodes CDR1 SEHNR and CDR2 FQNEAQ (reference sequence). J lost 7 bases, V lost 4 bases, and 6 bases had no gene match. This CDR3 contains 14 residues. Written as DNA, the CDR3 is TGTGCCAGCAGCTCCAATCAGGGGGCGCAGCCCCAGCATTTT. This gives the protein CASSSNQGAQPQHF.

CDR3 nucleotide sequence: TGTGCCAGCAGCGGACAGGGGGCGTTTGAAAAACTGTTTTTT. Translated: CASSGQGAFEKLFF. The rearrangement uses TRBV9 and TRBJ1-4; 10 nucleotides align to TRBD1. This CDR3 is 14 amino acids long. CDR1 is SGDLS and CDR2 is YYNGEE in the germline V gene. V shed 3 bases and J 7 bases; nucleotides not matched to a gene: 3.

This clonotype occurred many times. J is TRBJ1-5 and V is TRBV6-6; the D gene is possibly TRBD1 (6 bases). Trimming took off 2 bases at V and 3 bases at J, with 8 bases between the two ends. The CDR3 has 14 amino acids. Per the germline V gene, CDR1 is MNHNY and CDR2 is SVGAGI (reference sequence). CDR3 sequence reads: CASSYGTFNQPQHF. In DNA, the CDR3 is TGTGCCAGCAGTTACGGGACATTCAATCAGCCCCAGCATTTT.

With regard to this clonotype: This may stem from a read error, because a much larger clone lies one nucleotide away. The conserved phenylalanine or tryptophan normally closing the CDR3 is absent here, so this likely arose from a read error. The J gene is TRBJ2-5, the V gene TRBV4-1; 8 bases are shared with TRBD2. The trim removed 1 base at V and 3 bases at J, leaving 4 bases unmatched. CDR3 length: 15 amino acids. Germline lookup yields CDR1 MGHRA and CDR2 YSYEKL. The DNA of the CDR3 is TGCGCCAGCAGCCAAGCGGGAGGGCCCGAAGAGACCCAGTACTTG. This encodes CASSQAGGPEETQYL.

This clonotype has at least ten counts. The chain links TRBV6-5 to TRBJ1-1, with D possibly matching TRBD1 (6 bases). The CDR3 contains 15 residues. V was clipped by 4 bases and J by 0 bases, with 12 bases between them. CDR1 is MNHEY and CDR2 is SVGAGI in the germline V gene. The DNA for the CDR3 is TGTGCCAGCAGTTTATACAGGGTCATGAACACTGAAGCTTTCTTT. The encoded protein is CASSLYRVMNTEAFF.

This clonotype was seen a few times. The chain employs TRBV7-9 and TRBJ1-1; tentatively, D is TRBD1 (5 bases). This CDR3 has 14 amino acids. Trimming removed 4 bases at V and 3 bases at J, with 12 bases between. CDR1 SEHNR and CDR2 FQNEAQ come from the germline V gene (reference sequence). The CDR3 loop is CASSYGGGYTEAFF. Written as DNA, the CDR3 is TGTGCCAGCAGCTACGGGGGGGGTTACACTGAAGCTTTCTTT.

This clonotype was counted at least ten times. This CDR3 is CASRGGGSTDTQYF. Written as DNA, the CDR3 is TGTGCCAGCCGGGGCGGCGGGAGCACAGATACGCAGTATTTT. V is TRBV5-6 and J is TRBJ2-3, with D possibly being TRBD1 or TRBD2 (5 bases each). V lost 7 bases and J lost 0, with 12 bases in between. This CDR3 has 14 amino acids. Germline CDR1 reads SGHDT; CDR2 reads YYEEEE.

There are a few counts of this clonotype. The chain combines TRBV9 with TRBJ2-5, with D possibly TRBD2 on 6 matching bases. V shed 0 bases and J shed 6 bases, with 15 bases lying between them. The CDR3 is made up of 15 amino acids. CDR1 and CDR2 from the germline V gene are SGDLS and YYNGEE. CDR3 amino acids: CASSVEAGTGQTQYF. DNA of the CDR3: TGTGCCAGCAGCGTAGAGGCCGGGACTGGGCAGACCCAGTACTTC.

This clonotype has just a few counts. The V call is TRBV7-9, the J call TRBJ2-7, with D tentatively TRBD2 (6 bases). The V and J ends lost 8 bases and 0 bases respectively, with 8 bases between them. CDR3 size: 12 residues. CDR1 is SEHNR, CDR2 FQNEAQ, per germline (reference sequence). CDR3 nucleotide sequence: TGTGCCAGCGGGGGGTTCTCCTACGAGCAGTACTTC. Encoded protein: CASGGFSYEQYF.

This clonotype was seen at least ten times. CDR3 sequence reads: CASSLKGSDTQYF. CDR3 in DNA: TGTGCCAGCAGCCTGAAGGGGTCAGATACGCAGTATTTT. This sequence joins TRBV7-9 and TRBJ2-3, with D tentatively TRBD1 (5 bases). Germline V gene data show CDR1 as SEHNR and CDR2 as FQNEAQ (reference sequence). V shed 5 bases and J shed 4 bases, with 10 bases lying between them. The CDR3 is 13 amino acids. Looking up the rest from reference TRBV7-9 and TRBJ2-3 gives the full variable domain: DTGVSQNPRHKITKRGQNVTFRCDPISEHNRLYWYRQTLGQGPEFLTYFQNEAQLEKSRLLSDRFSAERPKGSFSTLEIQRTEQGDSAMYLCASSLKGSDTQYFGPGTRLTVL.